This T cell receptor (beta chain) was recovered during a study of shared clonotypes between healthy human individuals. Profiling relied on immunoSEQ multiplex PCR, and the TCRdb table lists in-frame clones only, not all of them. The sample shows 550,000 to 700,000 clones, around four fifths of them seen only once. Recent vaccinations or acute infections were absent in the healthy HIV-negative adult donors. Germline CDR1 and CDR2: MDHEN and SYDVKM. The CDR3 has 15 amino acids. Trimming took 6 bases from V and 3 from J; bases not matched to a gene: 9. The chain recombines TRBV28 with TRBJ2-3; TRBD1 agrees at 7 bases. What was sequenced was memory CD4+ T cells sorted from blood. Specified subset: CD45RA-negative fraction. The TCR comes from a woman in her 30s in good health. The CDR3 region has the DNA TGTGCCAGCAGCGGGAACAGGGGTTGGACAGATACGCAGTATTTT. It specifies CASSGNRGWTDTQYF.